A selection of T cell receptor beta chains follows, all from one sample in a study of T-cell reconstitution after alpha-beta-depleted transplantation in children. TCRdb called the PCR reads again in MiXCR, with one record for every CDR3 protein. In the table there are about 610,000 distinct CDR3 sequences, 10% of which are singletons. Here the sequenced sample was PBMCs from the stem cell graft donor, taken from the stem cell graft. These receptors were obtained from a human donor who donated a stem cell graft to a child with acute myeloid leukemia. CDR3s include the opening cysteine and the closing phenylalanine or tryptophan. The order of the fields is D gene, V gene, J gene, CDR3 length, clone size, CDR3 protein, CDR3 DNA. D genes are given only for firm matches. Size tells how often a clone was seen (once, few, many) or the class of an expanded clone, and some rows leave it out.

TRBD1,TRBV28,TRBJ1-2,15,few,CASRRTGPGGYGYTF,TGTGCCAGCAGGCGGACAGGTCCTGGGGGCTATGGCTACACCTTC
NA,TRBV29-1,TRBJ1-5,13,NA,CSVTTGFNQPQHF,TGCAGCGTTACGACTGGATTCAATCAGCCCCAGCATTTT
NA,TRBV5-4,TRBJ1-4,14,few,CASSSPTDREKLFF,TGTGCCAGCAGCTCACCCACCGACAGAGAAAAACTGTTTTTT
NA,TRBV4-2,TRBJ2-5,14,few,CASSQDSGPETQYF,TGTGCCAGCAGCCAAGATTCCGGGCCGGAGACCCAGTACTTC
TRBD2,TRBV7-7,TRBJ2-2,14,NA,CASSQSGRAGELFF,TGTGCTAGCAGCCAAAGCGGGAGGGCCGGGGAGCTGTTTTTT
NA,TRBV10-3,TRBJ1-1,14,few,CAISESTGDTEAFF,TGTGCCATCAGTGAGTCTACAGGCGACACTGAAGCTTTCTTT
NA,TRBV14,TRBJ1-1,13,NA,CASSQGWVTEAFF,TGTGCCAGCAGCCAAGGTTGGGTAACTGAAGCTTTCTTT
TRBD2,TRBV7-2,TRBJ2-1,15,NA,CASTPSGISYNEQFF,TGTGCCAGCACCCCTAGCGGTATCTCCTACAATGAGCAGTTCTTC
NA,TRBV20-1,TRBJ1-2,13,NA,CSAEGDTTYRYTF,TGCAGTGCTGAGGGGGACACTACCTATCGCTACACCTTC
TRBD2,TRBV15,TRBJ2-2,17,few,CATSRDLAGGPTGELFF,TGTGCCACCAGCAGAGACTTAGCGGGAGGGCCTACCGGGGAGCTGTTTTTT
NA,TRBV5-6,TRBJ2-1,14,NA,CASSLTGVSREQFF,TGTGCCAGCAGCTTGACGGGAGTTTCACGAGAGCAGTTCTTC
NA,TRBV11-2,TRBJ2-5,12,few,CASRGGQETQYF,TGTGCCAGCAGGGGAGGCCAAGAGACCCAGTACTTC
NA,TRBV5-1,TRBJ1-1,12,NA,CASSLEDTEAFF,TGCGCCAGCAGCTTGGAGGACACTGAAGCTTTCTTT
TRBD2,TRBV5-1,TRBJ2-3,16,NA,CASSFGSGRLGDTQYF,TGCGCCAGCAGCTTCGGAAGCGGGAGGCTGGGAGATACGCAGTATTTT
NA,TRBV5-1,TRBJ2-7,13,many,CASSPRQGYEQYF,TGCGCCAGCAGCCCACGTCAGGGCTACGAGCAGTACTTC
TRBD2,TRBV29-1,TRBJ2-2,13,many,CSALAGGPGELFF,TGCAGCGCTTTAGCGGGAGGGCCCGGGGAGCTGTTTTTT
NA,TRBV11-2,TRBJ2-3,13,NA,CASSLILGDTQYF,TGTGCCAGCAGCTTAATCCTGGGAGATACGCAGTATTTT
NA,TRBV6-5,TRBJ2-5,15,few,CASSYWETGQETQYF,TGTGCCAGCAGTTACTGGGAGACAGGTCAAGAGACCCAGTACTTC
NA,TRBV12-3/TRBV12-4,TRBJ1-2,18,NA,CASSSTGDLSSLNYGYTF,TGTGCCAGCAGTTCGACAGGCGACCTTTCATCCTTAAACTATGGCTACACCTTC
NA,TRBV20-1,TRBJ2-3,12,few,CSARVLVNTQYF,TGCAGTGCTAGAGTGCTCGTCAATACGCAGTATTTT
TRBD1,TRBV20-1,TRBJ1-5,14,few,CSAMGQTINQPQHF,TGCAGTGCCATGGGACAGACTATTAATCAGCCCCAGCATTTT
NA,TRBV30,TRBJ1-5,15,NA,CAWGRTAMGNQPQHF,TGTGCCTGGGGCAGGACCGCCATGGGCAATCAGCCCCAGCATTTT
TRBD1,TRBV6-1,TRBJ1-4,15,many,CASSDPGTGSEKLFF,TGTGCCAGCAGTGATCCCGGGACAGGGTCCGAAAAACTGTTTTTT
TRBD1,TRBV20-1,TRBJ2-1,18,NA,CCATHLGQGHLSYNEQFF,TGCTGTGCTACCCACCTGGGACAGGGTCACCTTTCCTACAATGAGCAGTTCTTC
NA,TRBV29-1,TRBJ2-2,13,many,CSVRDLNTGELFF,TGCAGCGTGAGGGACCTCAACACCGGGGAGCTGTTTTTT
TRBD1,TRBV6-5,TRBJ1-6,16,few,CASSYPLTGDNSPLHF,TGTGCCAGCAGTTACCCCCTTACAGGGGATAATTCACCCCTCCACTTT
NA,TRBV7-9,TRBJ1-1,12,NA,CASRADSTEAFF,TGTGCCAGCAGGGCCGACAGCACTGAAGCTTTCTTT
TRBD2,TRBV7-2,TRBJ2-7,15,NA,CASSLGLAGENEQYF,TGTGCCAGCAGCTTAGGACTAGCGGGAGAGAACGAGCAGTACTTC
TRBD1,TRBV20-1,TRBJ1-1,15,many,CSARELTGSNTEAFF,TGCAGTGCTAGAGAGCTGACAGGGTCGAACACTGAAGCTTTCTTT
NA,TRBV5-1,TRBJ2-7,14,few,CASSLSGGNYEQYF,TGCGCCAGCAGCTTATCCGGCGGAAACTACGAGCAGTACTTC
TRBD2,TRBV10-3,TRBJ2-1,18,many,CAISPGLAGVVTGNEQFF,TGTGCCATCAGCCCGGGACTAGCGGGAGTAGTTACAGGGAATGAGCAGTTCTTC
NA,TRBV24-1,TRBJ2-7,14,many,CATADRKRTYEQYF,TGTGCCACCGCGGACAGAAAGAGGACCTACGAGCAGTACTTC